What follows are 24 T cell receptor beta chains derived from one specimen sequenced in a study of control samples from healthy donors and cancer patients. The repertoire was sequenced with immunoSEQ multiplex PCR; TCRdb's copy has only in-frame clones and lacks some. The sample holds about 150,000 clones; about 94% are singletons and the top ten take 0.65% to 0.85%. The sequencing input was blood. The receptor set was obtained from a woman aged 25 to 39 in good health.

This clone was observed a single time. Compared with germline, one end of the junction differs, possibly owing to a read error. The chain has TRBV7-2 and TRBJ2-7; tentatively, D is TRBD2 (5 bases). Germline assignment: CDR1 SGHTA and CDR2 FQGNSA. CDR3 length: 15 amino acids. The CDR3 coding sequence is TGTGCCAGCAGCTGGGCTGGACTCGCCTCCCACGAGCAGTACTTC. It encodes CASSWAGLASHEQYF.

This chain links TRBV5-1 with TRBJ2-5; D could derive from TRBD1 or TRBD2 (5 bases each). Germline CDR1 SGHRS, CDR2 YFSETQ. The CDR3 runs 15 residues. V was cut by 4 bases and J by 2 bases, with 15 bases left in between. The CDR3 reads CASSLNGGRQETQYF. The CDR3, as DNA: TGCGCCAGCAGCCTCAATGGGGGACGGCAAGAGACCCAGTACTTC.

The genes are TRBV11-2 and TRBJ2-2; TRBD1 matches at 8 bases. V was clipped by 5 bases and J by 1 base; unmatched bases: 6. Germline V lookup: CDR1 SGHAT, CDR2 FQNNGV. This CDR3 comprises 16 residues. CDR3 sequence reads: CASSPRQGKNTGELFF. CDR3 nucleotides: TGTGCCAGCAGCCCCAGACAGGGGAAGAACACCGGGGAGCTGTTTTTT.

To note about this clone: Within the sample, other DNA sequences also encode this same CDR3. The chain uses TRBV19 and TRBJ1-5; D is perhaps TRBD1 (5 bases). Trimming removed 5 bases at V and 2 bases at J, with 10 bases between. Germline V gene data show CDR1 as LNHDA and CDR2 as SQIVND (reference sequence). This CDR3 region has 14 residues. Here the CDR3 DNA reads TGTGCCAGTAGTGGGCAGGGAGGCAATCAGCCCCAGCATTTT. Translation: CASSGQGGNQPQHF.

CDR3 bases: TGTGCCAGCAGCGCACCAGAGAGGGGAAGGACTGAAGCTTTCTTT. Protein sequence: CASSAPERGRTEAFF. J is TRBJ1-1 and V is TRBV7-8; weak D call: TRBD1 (5 bases). This CDR3 is built from 15 residues. Looked up from germline, CDR1 is SGHVS and CDR2 is FQNEAQ. Trimming cost V 5 bases and J 5 bases, with 18 bases left between them.

This chain links TRBV7-4 with TRBJ2-1; 8 nucleotides line up with TRBD2. J gave up 7 bases and V 11 bases, and 10 bases lay outside the gene matches. This CDR3 is built from 13 residues. CDR1 and CDR2 (germline): SGHVT, SQSDAQ. In nucleotides, the CDR3 is TGTGCCTCCTGGGCGGGAGGTAGGAATGAGCAGTTCTTC. Protein sequence: CASWAGGRNEQFF.

The V and J genes are TRBV7-9 and TRBJ1-5; no clear D gene. This CDR3 has 13 residues. Trimming removed 6 bases at V and 4 bases at J, with 10 bases between. Germline CDR1 and CDR2: SEHNR and FQNEAQ (reference sequence). The CDR3 loop is CASSMDGNQPQHF. In DNA, the CDR3 is TGTGCCAGCAGTATGGACGGGAATCAGCCCCAGCATTTT.

The rearrangement joins TRBV7-2 to TRBJ2-7; D is perhaps TRBD1 (6 bases). V was clipped by 6 bases and J by 3 bases, with 18 bases between them. Germline V gene lookup returns CDR1 SGHTA and CDR2 FQGNSA. The CDR3 extends over 15 amino acids. The DNA for the CDR3 is TGTGCCAGCAGTCCTCTGGGGGACACACTCTACGAGCAGTACTTC. Protein product: CASSPLGDTLYEQYF.

The V gene is TRBV12-5, the J gene TRBJ1-1; D is ambiguous. CDR1 and CDR2 (germline): LGHNT, FRNRAP. The CDR3 is 14 amino acids. Trimming removed 2 bases from V and 1 base from J, with 8 bases in between. CDR3 nucleotide sequence: TGTGCTAGTGGTTTGTATGGTTGGAACACTGAAGCTTTCTTT. Its protein is CASGLYGWNTEAFF.

The gene calls are TRBV19 and TRBJ2-6, with D possibly being TRBD2 (6 bases). The germline V gene has CDR1 LNHDA and CDR2 SQIVND (reference sequence). The CDR3 is 17 amino acids. Trimming removed 1 base at V and 0 bases at J, with 10 bases between. CDR3 protein: CASSIGGGTSGANVLTF. CDR3 DNA sequence: TGTGCCAGTAGTATAGGTGGAGGGACCTCTGGGGCCAACGTCCTGACTTTC.

The chain couples TRBV30 to TRBJ2-7; 8 nucleotides agree with TRBD1. The V gene end was trimmed by 5 bases and the J gene end by 4 bases; junction bases not matched to a gene: 7. The CDR3 covers 13 residues. CDR1 and CDR2 from the germline V gene are GTSNPN and SVGIG (reference sequence). Written as DNA, the CDR3 is TGTGCCTGGGTCCACAGGGGGGATTACGAGCAGTACTTC. It encodes CAWVHRGDYEQYF.

This clone was recorded once. The chain carries TRBV2 and TRBJ1-6; D remains unclear. CDR1 is SNHLY and CDR2 is FYNNEI in the germline V gene. V was trimmed by 2 bases and J by 6 bases, leaving 5 bases between them. There are 13 residues in the CDR3. As DNA, the CDR3 is TGTGCCAGCAGTGAATATGGTAATTCACCCCTCCACTTT. Translated, it gives CASSEYGNSPLHF.

J is TRBJ1-5 and V is TRBV27, with D hard to call. V dropped 2 bases and J dropped 0 bases, with 8 bases sitting between them. Germline values: CDR1 MNHEY, CDR2 SMNVEV (reference sequence). The CDR3 consists of 15 residues. CDR3 bases: TGTGCCAGCAGTTTACCGGGGTATAGCAATCAGCCCCAGCATTTT. Protein product: CASSLPGYSNQPQHF.

The rearrangement links TRBV5-4 to TRBJ2-7; 11 nucleotides line up with TRBD2. Germline CDR1 and CDR2: SGHNT and YYREEE (reference sequence). V dropped 2 bases and J dropped 2; count of bases not matched to a gene: 3. The CDR3 consists of 15 residues. CDR3 loop: CASSFSGRAAYEQYF. As DNA, the CDR3 is TGTGCCAGCAGCTTTAGCGGGAGGGCCGCCTACGAGCAGTACTTC.

The CDR3 bases are TGTGCCAGCAGCTTCGAGACAGAGAATTCACCCCTCCACTTT. Protein sequence: CASSFETENSPLHF. The V and J genes are TRBV7-9 and TRBJ1-6; possibly TRBD1 for D (5 bases). Trimming pared 3 bases from V and 7 bases from J, leaving 10 bases between. CDR3 length: 14 residues. Germline CDR1 is SEHNR and CDR2 is FQNEAQ (reference sequence).

Details on this clone: Compared with germline, one end of the junction differs, possibly owing to a read error. The V and J genes are TRBV7-9 and TRBJ1-3, with a weak D call TRBD1 (6 bases). Looked up from germline, CDR1 is SEHNR and CDR2 is FQNEAQ (reference sequence). The CDR3 has 15 residues. The CDR3 protein is CASTQARTAGNTVYF. The DNA for the CDR3 is TGTGCCAGCACCCAAGCTAGGACAGCTGGAAACACCGTATATTTT.

This chain uses TRBV4-3 with TRBJ2-3; TRBD1 matches 9 bases. Germline V gene data show CDR1 as LGHNA and CDR2 as YSLEER. V dropped 0 bases and J dropped 0; count of bases not matched to a gene: 7. This CDR3 is 18 amino acids long. CDR3 region: CASSQDPQGTGSTDTQYF. The CDR3, as DNA: TGCGCCAGCAGCCAAGATCCCCAGGGGACAGGGAGCACAGATACGCAGTATTTT.

V gene TRBV28 combines with J gene TRBJ1-5; 7 nucleotides line up with TRBD1. The V gene end was trimmed by 7 bases and the J gene end by 4 bases; junction bases not matched to a gene: 25. The CDR3 sequence is 20 residues long. Germline V gene sequence: CDR1 MDHEN, CDR2 SYDVKM. Here the CDR3 DNA reads TGTGCCAGCACCTTGAAAGGGGGCCTTGCGCGGACTCCTCCTAATCAGCCCCAGCATTTT. Translating it yields CASTLKGGLARTPPNQPQHF.

The CDR3 here is CASSQEGGLAGSYEQYF. The CDR3 DNA reads TGCGCCAGCAGCCAAGAAGGGGGACTAGCGGGATCCTACGAGCAGTACTTC. The V gene is TRBV4-1, the J gene TRBJ2-7; 13 bases are shared with TRBD2. The germline CDR1 and CDR2 sequences are MGHRA and YSYEKL. V trimming: 0 bases; J trimming: 1 base; junction bases outside the gene matches: 3. This CDR3 region has 17 residues.

This chain joins TRBV28 and TRBJ1-1; no definite D call. CDR3 length equals 15 residues. V shed 5 bases and J shed 1 base, with 14 bases lying between them. Germline assignment: CDR1 MDHEN and CDR2 SYDVKM. CDR3 sequence: CASSHWTATNTEAFF. CDR3 nucleotides: TGTGCCAGCAGTCACTGGACGGCCACGAACACTGAAGCTTTCTTT.

The chain couples TRBV11-3 to TRBJ2-2; D is unresolved. Trimming took 5 bases from V and 6 from J, leaving 7 bases between them. Germline V gives CDR1 SGHNT, CDR2 YENEEA. This CDR3 is built from 12 residues. The CDR3, as DNA: TGTGCCAGCAGCAACTACGCCGGGGAGCTGTTTTTT. Amino acids: CASSNYAGELFF.

The gene calls are TRBV28 and TRBJ1-5, with 9 bases matching TRBD1. With V trimmed by 5 bases and J by 5 bases, 7 bases remained unmatched. Germline V CDR1 and CDR2: MDHEN, SYDVKM. The length of the CDR3 is 15 residues. The CDR3 DNA reads TGTGCCAGCAGTCCCCCGGGACAGGGATATCAGCCCCAGCATTTT. This gives the protein CASSPPGQGYQPQHF.

The chain carries TRBV28 and TRBJ1-1; D is perhaps TRBD1 (5 bases). Germline CDR1 and CDR2: MDHEN and SYDVKM. Trimming stripped 3 bases from V and 9 bases from J, with 8 bases between. This CDR3 region has 11 residues. The CDR3 is CASSFWGQAFF. DNA of the CDR3: TGTGCCAGCAGTTTCTGGGGCCAAGCTTTCTTT. The whole variable domain, filled in from reference TRBV28 and TRBJ1-1, reads DVKVTQSSRYLVKRTGEKVFLECVQDMDHENMFWYRQDPGLGLRLIYFSYDVKMKEKGDIPEGYSVSREKKERFSLILESASTNQTSMYLCASSFWGQAFFGQGTRLTVV.

The chain joins TRBV28 to TRBJ2-2, with D uncertain. The CDR3 contains 14 residues. V dropped 3 bases and J dropped 3 bases, with 8 bases sitting between them. The V gene's germline CDR1 is MDHEN and CDR2 SYDVKM. CDR3 nucleotide sequence: TGTGCCAGCAGTTTGAAACTCTACACCGGGGAGCTGTTTTTT. This gives the protein CASSLKLYTGELFF.